This T cell receptor beta chain was identified in a study of neurological immune-mediated disorders. The CDR3 contains 12 residues. The germline V gene encodes CDR1 SGHDT and CDR2 YYEEEE. The germline V and J ends were trimmed by 5 bases and 7 bases, with 9 bases remaining between them. Regarding this clonotype: Its antigen is not identified.

Using its own MiXCR run on the 5' RACE reads, TCRdb lists one record per CDR3 protein. The table includes approximately 130,000 distinct CDR3 sequences, approximately 3.2% detected once. Findings and caveats of the study: The absence of shared CDR3 amino acid sequences among expanded clones across subjects suggests private repertoires in all groups. There was no clinical or MRI feature that showed an association with the multiple sclerosis repertoire cluster. Levels of TCR clonal expansion peaked in HTLV-1-associated myelopathy and reached their lowest in multiple sclerosis, under those of healthy controls. One related-CDR3 cluster, which may be a signature, held the repertoires of 18 of 34 multiple sclerosis patients after phylogenetic grouping.

The sample was PBMCs. The chain combines TRBV5-6 with TRBJ2-2; maybe TRBD1 (5 bases). This TCR derives from a woman aged 25 to 39 with multiple sclerosis. The DNA of the CDR3 is TGTGCCAGCAGAACAGGCATCGGGGAGCTGTTTTTT. It codes for CASRTGIGELFF.